This T cell receptor beta chain emerged from a study of PD-1 blockade in classical Hodgkin lymphoma. The study, taken as a whole, reports: Baseline TCR diversity was reportedly lower in newly diagnosed patients than healthy donors. Patients excluded were those beginning nivolumab under 1 year after ASCT. With CD4+ cells, TCR diversity rose significantly by C4D1, but not with CD8+ cells.

All the patients suffered relapse after autologous stem cell transplantation, and brentuximab vedotin exposure differed. TCRdb's copy holds only in-frame clones and misses some; the assay was immunoSEQ multiplex PCR. The table lists roughly 16,000 clones, about 81% of them singletons. The CDR3 spans 16 residues. The V gene's germline CDR1 is MDHEN and CDR2 SYDVKM. Trimming took 10 bases from V and 8 from J, leaving 29 bases between them. A word on this clone: Its antigen is currently unknown.

This TCR derives from a human donor with classical Hodgkin lymphoma. Sequencing used peripheral blood mononuclear cells (PBMCs), obtained at baseline. J is TRBJ1-2 and V is TRBV28; D is possibly TRBD1 (5 bases). In DNA, the CDR3 is TGTGCCACCGTCTCCCTACCCTCAGGCAGGGTGGGAGGCTACACCTTC. This translates into CATVSLPSGRVGGYTF.